The 9 T cell receptor beta chains below were found in one sample sequenced in a study of beta chain features in type 1 diabetes (dated 2018 in TCRdb). Broader findings and caveats from the paper: In all four CD4+ subsets, TCRB CDR3 length was moderately but significantly shorter in type 1 diabetes patients.

Their antigens are not known. Libraries were built with the immunoSEQ multiplex PCR assay. All of the isolated RNA was reverse transcribed with the High Capacity cDNA Reverse Transcription Kit, so expressed TCRB transcripts were sequenced. Entries here come from immuneACCESS through TCRdb and include only in-frame sequences with V and J called. Some clones fail to appear in such tables; in the studies checked, an unresolved V gene covers under half of the shortfall, and the cause of the remainder is unknown. The table for this sample lists 250,000 to 300,000 clones; approximately 24% of them were counted only once. About 0.012% of the sample comes from the top ten. Sequencing input: naive CD4+ T cells from blood. Explained via the paper, the cell subset or site label denotes: true naive CD4+ T cells. These receptors were collected from a woman younger than 45 with type 1 diabetes.

The chain is built from TRBV5-1 and TRBJ2-1; TRBD1 matches at 7 bases. Germline V gives CDR1 SGHRS, CDR2 YFSETQ. Germline trimming cut 7 bases from V and 6 bases from J; bases unmatched to any gene: 13. This CDR3 comprises 15 residues. The chain's CDR3 is CASARLTGDLNEQFF. CDR3 sequence (DNA): TGCGCCAGCGCCCGCCTAACAGGGGACCTCAATGAGCAGTTCTTC.

The chain is built from TRBV28 and TRBJ2-1; TRBD2 aligns across 9 bases. The germline gives CDR1 MDHEN, CDR2 SYDVKM. V lost 7 bases to trimming and J lost 8 bases; unmatched junction nucleotides: 12. This CDR3 is 15 amino acids long. CDR3 coding DNA: TGTGCCAGCACCTTACTAGCGGGTAGTGACGATGAGCAGTTCTTC. Translation: CASTLLAGSDDEQFF.

The chain uses TRBV4-1 and TRBJ2-1; the match to TRBD2 covers 7 bases. This CDR3 is 16 amino acids long. The junction had 5 bases not matched to a gene; V was cut back by 3 bases and J by 0 bases. CDR1 is MGHRA and CDR2 is YSYEKL in the germline V gene. The CDR3 region has the DNA TGCGCCAGCAGCCAGCCGGGACTACTCTCCTACAATGAGCAGTTCTTC. The encoded protein is CASSQPGLLSYNEQFF.

This clone was found a few times. The rearrangement links TRBV4-1 to TRBJ2-5, with 7 bases aligning to TRBD2. Trimming took 6 bases from V and 5 from J; bases not matched to a gene: 12. The CDR3 is 15 residues long. CDR1 MGHRA and CDR2 YSYEKL come from the germline V gene. CDR3 sequence: CASSRGGGKAETQYF. The CDR3 bases are TGCGCCAGCAGTCGTGGGGGGGGAAAAGCGGAGACCCAGTACTTC.

This clone was counted between two and nine times. This chain links TRBV10-3 with TRBJ2-3, with 10 bases matching TRBD2. Trimming removed 7 bases from V and 1 base from J; junction bases left unmatched: 5. This CDR3 region has 15 residues. The germline CDR1 and CDR2 sequences are ENHRY and SYGVKD. CDR3 coding DNA: TGTGCCATCACCCTTGGACTAGCGGGCACAGATACGCAGTATTTT. It translates to CAITLGLAGTDTQYF.

This clone came up a few times. The chain has TRBV7-3 and TRBJ2-3; possible D gene TRBD2, 5 bases. The CDR3 is 16 residues long. Germline CDR1 and CDR2: SGHTA and FQGTGA. Trimming took off 2 bases at V and 0 bases at J, with 12 bases between the two ends. CDR3 protein: CASSLFPSGSTDTQYF. The CDR3 region has the DNA TGTGCCAGCAGCTTATTTCCGAGCGGTAGCACAGATACGCAGTATTTT.

The rearrangement links TRBV20-1 to TRBJ1-2; unclear D gene. The CDR3 runs to 10 residues. Per the germline V gene, CDR1 is DFQATT and CDR2 is SNEGSKA (reference sequence). Trimming cost V 0 bases and J 8 bases, with 4 bases left between them. CDR3 coding DNA: TGCAGTGCTAGAGAGCGGGGCTACACCTTC. Its translation is CSARERGYTF.

This clone was picked up a small number of times. The chain joins TRBV5-1 to TRBJ1-5, with 7 bases fitting TRBD1. Germline-derived CDR1 and CDR2 are SGHRS and YFSETQ. CDR3 length: 15 amino acids. The V and J ends lost 3 bases and 7 bases, in that order; junction bases with no gene match: 10. This CDR3 is CASSWDSPGVQPQHF. CDR3 in DNA: TGCGCCAGCAGCTGGGACAGTCCGGGCGTCCAGCCCCAGCATTTT.

V gene TRBV29-1 combines with J gene TRBJ2-3; D unresolved. This CDR3 has 11 residues. CDR1 and CDR2 from the germline V gene are SQVTM and ANQGSEA. V dropped 3 bases and J dropped 7 bases, with 8 bases sitting between them. The CDR3 here is CSVDGLHTQYF. The CDR3 DNA reads TGCAGCGTTGATGGCCTGCATACGCAGTATTTT.